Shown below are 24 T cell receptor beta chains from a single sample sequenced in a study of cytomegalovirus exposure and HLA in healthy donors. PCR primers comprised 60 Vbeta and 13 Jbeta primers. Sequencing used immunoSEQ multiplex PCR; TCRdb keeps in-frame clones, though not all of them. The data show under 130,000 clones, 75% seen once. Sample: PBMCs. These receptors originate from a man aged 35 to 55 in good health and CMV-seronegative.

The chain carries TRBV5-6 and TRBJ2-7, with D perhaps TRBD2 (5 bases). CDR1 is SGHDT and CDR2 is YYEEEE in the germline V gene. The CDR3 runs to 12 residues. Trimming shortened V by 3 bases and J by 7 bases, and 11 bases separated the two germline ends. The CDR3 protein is CASSSTPGEQYF. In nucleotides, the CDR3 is TGTGCCAGCAGCTCGACCCCGGGGGAGCAGTACTTC.

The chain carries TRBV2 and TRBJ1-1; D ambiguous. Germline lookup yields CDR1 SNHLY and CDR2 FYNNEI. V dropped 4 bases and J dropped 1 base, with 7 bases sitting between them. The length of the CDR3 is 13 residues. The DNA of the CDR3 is TGTGCCAGCAGTGTATGGCCGAACACTGAAGCTTTCTTT. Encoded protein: CASSVWPNTEAFF.

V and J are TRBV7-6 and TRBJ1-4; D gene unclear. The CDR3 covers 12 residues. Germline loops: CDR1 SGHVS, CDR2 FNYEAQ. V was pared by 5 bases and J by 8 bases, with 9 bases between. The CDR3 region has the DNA TGTGCCAGCAGCCCCCCGGGGGAAAAACTGTTTTTT. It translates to CASSPPGEKLFF.

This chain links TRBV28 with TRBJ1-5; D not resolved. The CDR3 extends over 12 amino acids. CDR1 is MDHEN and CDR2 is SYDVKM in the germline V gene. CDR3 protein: CATVEGNQPQHF. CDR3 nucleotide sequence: TGTGCTACGGTAGAGGGCAATCAGCCCCAGCATTTT.

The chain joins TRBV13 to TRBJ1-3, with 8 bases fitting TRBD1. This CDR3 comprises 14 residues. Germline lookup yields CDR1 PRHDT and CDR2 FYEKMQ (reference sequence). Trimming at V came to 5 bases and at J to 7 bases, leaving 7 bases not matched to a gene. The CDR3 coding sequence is TGTGCCAGCAGCGACGGACAGGGTGGGAACACCATATATTTT. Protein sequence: CASSDGQGGNTIYF.

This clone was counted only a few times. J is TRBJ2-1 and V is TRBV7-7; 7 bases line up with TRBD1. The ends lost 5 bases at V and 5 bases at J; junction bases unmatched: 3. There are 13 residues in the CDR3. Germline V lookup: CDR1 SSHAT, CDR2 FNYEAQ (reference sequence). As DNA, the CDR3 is TGTGCCAGCAGCCGGACAGGACACAATGAGCAGTTCTTC. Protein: CASSRTGHNEQFF.

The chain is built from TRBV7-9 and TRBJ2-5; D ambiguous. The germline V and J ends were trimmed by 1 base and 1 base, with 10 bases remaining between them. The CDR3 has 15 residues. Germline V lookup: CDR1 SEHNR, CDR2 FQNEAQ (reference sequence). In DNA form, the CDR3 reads TGTGCCAGCAGCTTAGTTGGGTCAGGCCAAGAGACCCAGTACTTC. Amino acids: CASSLVGSGQETQYF.

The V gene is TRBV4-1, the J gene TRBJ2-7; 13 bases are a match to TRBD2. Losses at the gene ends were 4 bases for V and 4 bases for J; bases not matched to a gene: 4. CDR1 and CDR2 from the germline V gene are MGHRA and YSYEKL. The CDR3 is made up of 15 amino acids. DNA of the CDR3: TGCGCCAGCAGCCCGGGACTAGCGGGAAGATACGAGCAGTACTTC. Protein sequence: CASSPGLAGRYEQYF.

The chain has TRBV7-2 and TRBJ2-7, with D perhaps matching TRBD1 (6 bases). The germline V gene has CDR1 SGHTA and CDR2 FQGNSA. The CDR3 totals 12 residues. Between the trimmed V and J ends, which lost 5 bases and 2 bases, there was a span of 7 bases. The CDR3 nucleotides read TGTGCCAGCAGCAAGGGGGCCTACGAGCAGTACTTC. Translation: CASSKGAYEQYF.

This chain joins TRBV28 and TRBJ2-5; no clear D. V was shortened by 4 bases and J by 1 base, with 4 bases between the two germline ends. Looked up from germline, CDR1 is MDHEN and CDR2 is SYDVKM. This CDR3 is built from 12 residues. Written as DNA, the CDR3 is TGTGCCAGCAGTTCTATCCAAGAGACCCAGTACTTC. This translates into CASSSIQETQYF.

CDR3: CAISDSVGSYNEQFF. As DNA, the CDR3 is TGTGCCATCAGTGACTCCGTTGGCTCGTACAATGAGCAGTTCTTC. This chain uses TRBV10-3 with TRBJ2-1; D remains unclear. The germline V and J ends were trimmed by 3 bases and 4 bases, with 13 bases remaining between them. CDR1 is ENHRY, CDR2 SYGVKD, per germline. The CDR3 totals 15 residues.

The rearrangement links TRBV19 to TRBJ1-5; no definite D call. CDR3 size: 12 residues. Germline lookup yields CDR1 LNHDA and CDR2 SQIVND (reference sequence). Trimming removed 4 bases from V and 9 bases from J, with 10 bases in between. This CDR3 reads CASSKEDAPQHF. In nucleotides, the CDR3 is TGTGCCAGTAGTAAGGAGGACGCGCCCCAGCATTTT.

Here the CDR3 DNA reads TGTGCCAGCAGCTCCGGGACAGGGACTGGAAACACCATATATTTT. Its protein is CASSSGTGTGNTIYF. This sequence joins TRBV5-5 and TRBJ1-3; TRBD1 matches 9 bases. This CDR3 is built from 15 residues. V was clipped by 3 bases and J by 2 bases; unmatched bases: 3. From germline, CDR1 is SGHKS and CDR2 YYEKEE (reference sequence).

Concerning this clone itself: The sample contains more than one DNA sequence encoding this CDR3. This chain's CDR3 is CASSLGGVSGYTF. The CDR3 DNA sequence: TGTGCCAGCAGTTTGGGGGGGGTCAGCGGCTACACCTTC. This sequence joins TRBV27 and TRBJ1-2, with a tentative D call TRBD1 (5 bases). This CDR3 has 13 residues. The ends were cut back, 3 bases at V and 8 bases at J, with 13 bases in the middle. The germline gives CDR1 MNHEY, CDR2 SMNVEV (reference sequence).

Here the CDR3 reads CASSYRALSYNEQFF. The CDR3 DNA sequence: TGTGCCAGTAGTTACAGGGCATTATCCTACAATGAGCAGTTCTTC. V is TRBV19 and J is TRBJ2-1; possibly TRBD1 for D (6 bases). This CDR3 is 15 amino acids long. Germline lookup yields CDR1 LNHDA and CDR2 SQIVND (reference sequence). V gave up 5 bases and J gave up 1 base, with 12 bases separating them. Looking up the rest from reference TRBV19 and TRBJ2-1 gives the full variable domain: DGGITQSPKYLFRKEGQNVTLSCEQNLNHDAMYWYRQDPGQGLRLIYYSQIVNDFQKGDIAEGYSVSREKKESFPLTVTSAQKNPTAFYLCASSYRALSYNEQFFGPGTRLTVL.

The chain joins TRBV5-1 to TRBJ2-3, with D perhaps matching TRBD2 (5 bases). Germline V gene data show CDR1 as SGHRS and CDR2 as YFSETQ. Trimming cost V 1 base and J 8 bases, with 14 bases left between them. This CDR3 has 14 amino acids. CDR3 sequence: CASSLLAGWGTQYF. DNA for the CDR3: TGCGCCAGCAGCTTGCTCGCGGGTTGGGGTACGCAGTATTTT.

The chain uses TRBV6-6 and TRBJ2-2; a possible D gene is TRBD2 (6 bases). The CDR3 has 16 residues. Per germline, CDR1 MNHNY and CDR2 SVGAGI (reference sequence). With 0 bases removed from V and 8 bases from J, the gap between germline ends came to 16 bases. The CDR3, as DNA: TGTGCCAGCAGTTACTCCCGGGACTTCCCCAGAGGGGAGCTGTTTTTT. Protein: CASSYSRDFPRGELFF.

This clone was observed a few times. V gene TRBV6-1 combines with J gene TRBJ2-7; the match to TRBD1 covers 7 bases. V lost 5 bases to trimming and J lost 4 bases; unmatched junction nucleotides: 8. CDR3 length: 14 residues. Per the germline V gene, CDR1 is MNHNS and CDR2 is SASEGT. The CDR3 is CASSSGTEIYEQYF. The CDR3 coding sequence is TGTGCCAGCAGTTCCGGGACAGAGATATACGAGCAGTACTTC.

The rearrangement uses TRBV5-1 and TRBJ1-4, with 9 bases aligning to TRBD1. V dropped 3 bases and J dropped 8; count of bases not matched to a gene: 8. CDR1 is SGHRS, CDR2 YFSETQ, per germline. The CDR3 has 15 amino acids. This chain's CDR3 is CASSSPDRGEEKLFF. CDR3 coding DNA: TGCGCCAGCAGCTCGCCCGACAGGGGGGAGGAAAAACTGTTTTTT.

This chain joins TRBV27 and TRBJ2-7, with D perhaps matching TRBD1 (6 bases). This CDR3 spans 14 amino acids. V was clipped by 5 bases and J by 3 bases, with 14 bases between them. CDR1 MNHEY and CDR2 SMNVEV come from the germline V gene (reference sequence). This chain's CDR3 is CASSPPNRDYEQYF. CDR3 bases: TGTGCCAGCAGTCCCCCTAACAGGGACTACGAGCAGTACTTC.

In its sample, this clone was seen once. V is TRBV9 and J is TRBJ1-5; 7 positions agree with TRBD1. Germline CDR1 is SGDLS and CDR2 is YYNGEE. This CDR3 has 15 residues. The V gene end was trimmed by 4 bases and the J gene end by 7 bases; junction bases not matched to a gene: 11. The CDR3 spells CASSSGQAWTQPQHF. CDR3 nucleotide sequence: TGTGCCAGCAGCAGTGGACAGGCATGGACGCAGCCCCAGCATTTT.

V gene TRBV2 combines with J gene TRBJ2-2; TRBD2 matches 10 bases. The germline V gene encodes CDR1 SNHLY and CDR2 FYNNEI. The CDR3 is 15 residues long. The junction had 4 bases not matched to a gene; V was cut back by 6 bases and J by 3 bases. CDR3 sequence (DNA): TGTGCCAGCAGAGGGACTAGCGTCTACACCGGGGAGCTGTTTTTT. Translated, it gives CASRGTSVYTGELFF.

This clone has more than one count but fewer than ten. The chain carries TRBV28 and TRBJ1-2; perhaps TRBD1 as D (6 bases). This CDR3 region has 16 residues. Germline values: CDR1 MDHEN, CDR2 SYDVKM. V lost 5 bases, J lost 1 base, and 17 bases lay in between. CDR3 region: CASSPEVGHFNYGYTF. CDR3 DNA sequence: TGTGCCAGCAGTCCGGAGGTGGGACACTTTAACTATGGCTACACCTTC.

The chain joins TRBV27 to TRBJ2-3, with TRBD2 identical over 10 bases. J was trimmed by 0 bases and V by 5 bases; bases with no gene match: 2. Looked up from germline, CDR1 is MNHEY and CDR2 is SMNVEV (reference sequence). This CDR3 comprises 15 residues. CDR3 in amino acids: CASSLLAGSTDTQYF. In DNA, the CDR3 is TGTGCCAGCAGTCTACTAGCGGGAAGCACAGATACGCAGTATTTT.